These 17 T cell receptor beta chains came from one sample sequenced in a study of Graves' ophthalmopathy and Graves' hyperthyroidism. TCR beta CDR3 regions were amplified from RNA transcripts. Following a first-round RT-PCR that used HTBI primers, a second-round multiplex PCR was carried out. From the multiplex PCR reads, TCRdb called clonotypes with MiXCR, one entry per CDR3 protein. This sample has roughly 500,000 distinct CDR3 sequences, with approximately 14% found just once. Sequenced sample: blood. The receptors stem from a woman aged 25 to 39 with Graves' ophthalmopathy.

This clonotype was counted at least ten times. The J gene is TRBJ1-1, the V gene TRBV28, with 7 bases identical to TRBD1. CDR1 is MDHEN, CDR2 SYDVKM, per germline. V lost 5 bases and J lost 0; bases outside the gene matches: 9. The CDR3 covers 16 residues. CDR3 protein: CASSDQGVGMNTEAFF. The CDR3 region has the DNA TGTGCCAGCAGTGACCAGGGGGTGGGAATGAACACTGAAGCTTTCTTT.

A few counts support this clonotype. The rearrangement uses TRBV6-1 and TRBJ2-7; no clear D gene. Trimming cost V 0 bases and J 0 bases, with 9 bases left between them. Germline V gives CDR1 MNHNS, CDR2 SASEGT. This CDR3 has 15 amino acids. CDR3 in amino acids: CASSEALPASYEQYF. The CDR3 bases are TGTGCCAGCAGTGAAGCTTTGCCGGCCTCCTACGAGCAGTACTTC.

The rearrangement links TRBV15 to TRBJ2-7, with 13 bases aligning to TRBD2. Losses at the gene ends were 0 bases for V and 2 bases for J; bases not matched to a gene: 7. This CDR3 comprises 18 residues. Germline lookup yields CDR1 LNHNV and CDR2 YYDKDF (reference sequence). In DNA form, the CDR3 reads TGTGCCACCAGCAGAGATAGGACTAGCGGGAGAGGCCCCTACGAGCAGTACTTC. Translation gives CATSRDRTSGRGPYEQYF.

This clonotype has a count of ten or more. The rearrangement uses TRBV29-1 and TRBJ1-1; D remains ambiguous. CDR1 is SQVTM and CDR2 is ANQGSEA in the germline V gene. Between the trimmed V and J ends, which lost 5 bases and 0 bases, there was a span of 10 bases. The CDR3 is made up of 13 amino acids. This chain's CDR3 is CSVSLAVNTEAFF. DNA of the CDR3: TGCAGCGTTTCGTTGGCAGTGAACACTGAAGCTTTCTTT.

The CDR3 loop is CAISRQSTGELFF. The DNA for the CDR3 is TGTGCCATCTCCAGGCAGAGCACCGGGGAGCTGTTTTTT. The chain couples TRBV10-3 to TRBJ2-2, with no clear D. V lost 8 bases and J 4 bases, leaving 11 bases between the germline ends. The CDR3 extends over 13 amino acids. Germline V lookup: CDR1 ENHRY, CDR2 SYGVKD.

The chain has TRBV28 and TRBJ1-3; the match to TRBD1 covers 7 bases. V was pared by 7 bases and J by 0 bases, with 15 bases of the junction left unmatched. Per the germline V gene, CDR1 is MDHEN and CDR2 is SYDVKM. The CDR3 runs 18 residues. This chain's CDR3 is CASTSRTGASFSGNTIYF. CDR3 nucleotides: TGTGCCAGCACCTCCCGGACAGGCGCCAGTTTCTCTGGAAACACCATATATTTT.

This clonotype was detected many times. V gene TRBV20-1 combines with J gene TRBJ2-7; a weak D match, TRBD1 (6 bases). Germline V gene data show CDR1 as DFQATT and CDR2 as SNEGSKA (reference sequence). Trimming took off 6 bases at V and 1 base at J, with 16 bases between the two ends. The CDR3 spans 14 residues. The DNA for the CDR3 is TGCAGTGCCGCCTCAATCGGACAGTCCTACGAGCAGTACTTC. Its translation: CSAASIGQSYEQYF.

This clonotype was seen repeatedly, ten times or more. The chain is built from TRBV5-1 and TRBJ2-7; 8 bases are shared with TRBD2. The germline V gene encodes CDR1 SGHRS and CDR2 YFSETQ. The J segment lost 4 bases and the V segment lost 2 bases, leaving 5 bases of the junction unmatched. The CDR3 runs to 14 residues. For the CDR3, the DNA is TGCGCCAGCAGCTTAGCGGGAGAAGTTTACGAGCAGTACTTC. This sequence encodes CASSLAGEVYEQYF. Full variable domain (rest looked up from reference TRBV5-1 and TRBJ2-7): KAGVTQTPRYLIKTRGQQVTLSCSPISGHRSVSWYQQTPGQGLQFLFEYFSETQRNKGNFPGRFSGRQFSNSRSEMNVSTLELGDSALYLCASSLAGEVYEQYFGPGTRLTVT.

This clonotype appeared a few times. The chain employs TRBV5-1 and TRBJ1-3; D possibly corresponds to TRBD1 (6 bases). This CDR3 region has 17 residues. Germline CDR1 SGHRS, CDR2 YFSETQ. The ends were cut back, 0 bases at V and 0 bases at J, with 13 bases in the middle. The CDR3 sequence: CASSLAPPGDSGNTIYF. In DNA, the CDR3 is TGCGCCAGCAGCTTGGCCCCTCCAGGGGACTCTGGAAACACCATATATTTT.

This clonotype has ten or more counts. The chain is built from TRBV6-2 or TRBV6-3 and TRBJ1-3; 8 positions match TRBD1. The CDR3 covers 18 residues. CDR1 is MNHEY, CDR2 SVGEGT, per germline. Unmatched junction bases numbered 14, after V lost 7 bases and J lost 0 bases. CDR3 sequence reads: CASTGGEKRTTSGNTIYF. The CDR3 DNA is TGTGCCAGCACAGGGGGCGAAAAAAGAACCACCTCTGGAAACACCATATATTTT.

This rearrangement joins TRBV28 to TRBJ2-5; unclear D gene. This CDR3 has 12 residues. Trimming removed 5 bases at V and 4 bases at J, with 8 bases between. Germline V gene lookup returns CDR1 MDHEN and CDR2 SYDVKM. Written as DNA, the CDR3 is TGTGCCAGCAGTGGGATTCGAGAGACCCAGTACTTC. It encodes CASSGIRETQYF.

This clonotype appeared many times. The gene calls are TRBV6-1 and TRBJ1-5; 9 nucleotides match TRBD1. V shed 4 bases, J shed 5 bases, and the junction held 3 bases outside the gene matches. Per the germline V gene, CDR1 is MNHNS and CDR2 is SASEGT. This CDR3 is built from 14 residues. CDR3 sequence: CASSVRQGDQPQHF. The CDR3 DNA reads as TGTGCCAGCAGTGTCCGACAGGGGGATCAGCCCCAGCATTTT.

This clonotype was detected many times. This chain uses TRBV12-3 or TRBV12-4 with TRBJ2-5; D remains ambiguous. The CDR3 is made up of 13 amino acids. With 3 bases removed from V and 0 bases from J, the gap between germline ends came to 5 bases. CDR3 coding DNA: TGTGCCAGCAGTTTCCACTACCAAGAGACCCAGTACTTC. Its translation: CASSFHYQETQYF.

This clonotype was seen ten or more times. The rearrangement joins TRBV6-1 to TRBJ1-1, with D possibly matching TRBD1 (6 bases). CDR1 MNHNS and CDR2 SASEGT come from the germline V gene. With 2 bases removed from V and 3 bases from J, the gap between germline ends came to 10 bases. The CDR3 is made up of 14 amino acids. CDR3 protein: CASSERRQDTEAFF. The CDR3 coding sequence is TGTGCCAGCAGTGAACGGAGACAGGACACTGAAGCTTTCTTT.

Ten or more counts support this clonotype. The CDR3 ends on some other residue instead of the conserved phenylalanine or tryptophan, so this is likely a read error. This sequence joins TRBV15 and TRBJ2-5, with D possibly TRBD1 on 5 matching bases. The V gene lost 3 bases and the J gene lost 0 bases, with 14 bases spanning the gap. Germline V gene lookup returns CDR1 LNHNV and CDR2 YYDKDF (reference sequence). This CDR3 spans 16 amino acids. The CDR3 DNA is TGTGCCACCAGCAGCCTAATTGGGGCGAACCAAGAGACCCAGTACTCC. Translating gives CATSSLIGANQETQYS.

This clonotype was seen ten or more times. This sequence joins TRBV7-2 and TRBJ1-1; 7 bases agree with TRBD1. The CDR3 is 14 amino acids. Germline CDR1 and CDR2: SGHTA and FQGNSA. J gave up 2 bases and V 5 bases, and 5 bases lay outside the gene matches. CDR3 sequence: CASSRQGINTEAFF. The CDR3 DNA is TGTGCCAGCAGCCGACAGGGCATAAACACTGAAGCTTTCTTT.

This clonotype was seen ten or more times. The J gene is TRBJ1-2, the V gene TRBV19; no firm D call. CDR1 is LNHDA and CDR2 is SQIVND in the germline V gene (reference sequence). Trimming shortened V by 5 bases and J by 6 bases, and 13 bases separated the two germline ends. The CDR3 runs 13 residues. The CDR3 here is CASSPTLDHGYTF. CDR3 DNA sequence: TGTGCCAGTAGTCCGACCCTGGACCATGGCTACACCTTC.